Shown below are 20 T cell receptor beta chains from a single sample sequenced in a study of OX40 agonist ivuxolimab in advanced cancers. Sequenced by immunoSEQ multiplex PCR; TCRdb stores in-frame clones only, minus some. The sample has around 40,000 clones, approximately 86% seen once. This specimen consisted of CD4+ or CD8+ T cells sorted from blood, obtained in a trial of the OX40 agonist ivuxolimab. These receptors were collected from an adult with an advanced solid tumor such as melanoma, head and neck, liver or kidney cancer.

This clone turned up a few times. The sample contains more than one DNA sequence encoding this CDR3. V and J are TRBV18 and TRBJ1-2; no firm D call. CDR3 length equals 11 residues. V lost 6 bases, J lost 6 bases, and 8 bases lay in between. Looked up from germline, CDR1 is KGHSH and CDR2 is LQKENI. The DNA of the CDR3 is TGTGCCAGCTCGCCTGGGGATGGCTACACCTTC. It encodes CASSPGDGYTF.

The gene calls are TRBV5-6 and TRBJ1-1; no reliable D call. Trimming left V 0 bases short and J 5 bases short, with 8 bases between. Looked up from germline, CDR1 is SGHDT and CDR2 is YYEEEE. CDR3 length: 13 residues. CDR3 region: CASSLGPGTEAFF. The DNA for the CDR3 is TGTGCCAGCAGCTTGGGGCCCGGGACTGAAGCTTTCTTT.

This sequence joins TRBV28 and TRBJ2-6; D is ambiguous. CDR3 length: 19 residues. Deletions cut 0 bases from V and 0 bases from J, with 15 bases between. Germline V CDR1 and CDR2: MDHEN, SYDVKM. CDR3 DNA: TGTGCCAGCAGTTTATGGAGCCAGAGAAAGTCCTCTGGGGCCAACGTCCTGACTTTC. It is translated as CASSLWSQRKSSGANVLTF.

J is TRBJ1-6 and V is TRBV6-5, with TRBD1 identical over 10 bases. Unmatched junction bases numbered 5, after V lost 3 bases and J lost 9 bases. The CDR3 extends over 15 amino acids. The V gene's germline CDR1 is MNHEY and CDR2 SVGAGI. The CDR3: CASSYSDRGSSPLHF. DNA of the CDR3: TGTGCCAGCAGTTATTCGGACAGGGGGAGTTCACCCCTCCACTTT.

About this clone: The same CDR3 also results from other DNA sequences found in this sample. The chain carries TRBV2 and TRBJ2-7, with unresolved D. V was clipped by 0 bases and J by 4 bases, with 4 bases between them. Germline loops: CDR1 SNHLY, CDR2 FYNNEI. The CDR3 runs to 12 residues. DNA of the CDR3: TGTGCCAGCAGTGAAGCGGGTTACGAGCAGTACTTC. Translated, it gives CASSEAGYEQYF.

V gene TRBV7-7 combines with J gene TRBJ2-5; D is ambiguous. Trimming removed 0 bases from V and 0 bases from J, with 8 bases in between. Germline CDR1 SSHAT, CDR2 FNYEAQ (reference sequence). The CDR3 spans 15 residues. The CDR3 nucleotides read TGTGCCAGCAGCTTAGCGGCCGCCAACCAAGAGACCCAGTACTTC. This sequence encodes CASSLAAANQETQYF.

The genes are TRBV20-1 and TRBJ1-1; 8 positions agree with TRBD1. Germline CDR1 and CDR2: DFQATT and SNEGSKA (reference sequence). The CDR3 is 11 amino acids. CDR3 bases: TGCGGCCAAGAAGACAGGGGATCAGCTTTCTTT. This sequence encodes CGQEDRGSAFF.

This sequence joins TRBV6-4 and TRBJ1-5; 9 bases agree with TRBD1. This CDR3 is built from 17 residues. J gave up 2 bases and V 7 bases, and 12 bases lay outside the gene matches. From germline, CDR1 is MRHNA and CDR2 SNTAGT. The CDR3 reads CASTGTGNRGCNQPQHF. The CDR3 DNA reads as TGTGCCAGCACCGGGACAGGGAATAGGGGATGCAATCAGCCCCAGCATTTT.

The gene calls are TRBV6-5 and TRBJ1-1; no reliable D call. The CDR3 loop spans 15 amino acids. Looked up from germline, CDR1 is MNHEY and CDR2 is SVGAGI. V was trimmed by 6 bases and J by 4 bases, leaving 18 bases between them. The DNA for the CDR3 is TGTGCCAGCAGACCCCTCCTCAGTAGGAGCACTGAAGCTTTCTTT. The encoded protein is CASRPLLSRSTEAFF.

The chain links TRBV7-2 to TRBJ1-5, with no clear D. The germline CDR1 and CDR2 sequences are SGHTA and FQGNSA. Trimming left V 5 bases short and J 7 bases short, with 15 bases between. The CDR3 covers 14 residues. The CDR3 DNA sequence: TGTGCCAGCAGCCCCCAGGACTTGGACCAGCCCCAGCATTTT. It translates to CASSPQDLDQPQHF.

This clone was recorded a few times. The rearrangement links TRBV7-8 to TRBJ2-1; no clear D. Germline V gene data show CDR1 as SGHVS and CDR2 as FQNEAQ. This CDR3 spans 14 amino acids. Between the trimmed V and J ends, which lost 5 bases and 0 bases, there was a span of 8 bases. The CDR3 DNA reads TGTGCCAGCAGCCCCTCGAGCTCCTACAATGAGCAGTTCTTC. Its protein is CASSPSSSYNEQFF.

This clone showed up just once. V and J are TRBV5-1 and TRBJ2-3, with 13 nucleotides matching TRBD2. Trimming at V came to 0 bases and at J to 1 base, leaving 5 bases not matched to a gene. The length of the CDR3 is 18 residues. The V gene's germline CDR1 is SGHRS and CDR2 YFSETQ. The CDR3 DNA reads as TGCGCCAGCAGCTTGGAGGGGACTAGCGGGGCTCGCACAGATACGCAGTATTTT. Its translation: CASSLEGTSGARTDTQYF.

The chain employs TRBV4-1 and TRBJ1-6; D uncertain. Trimming pared 1 base from V and 6 bases from J, leaving 10 bases between. The CDR3 runs 15 residues. Germline V gives CDR1 MGHRA, CDR2 YSYEKL. CDR3 nucleotide sequence: TGCGCCAGCAGCCAAGTTGGGTTAGGTAATTCACCCCTCCACTTT. This encodes CASSQVGLGNSPLHF.

The chain joins TRBV2 to TRBJ1-4; D is undetermined. V lost 6 bases and J 0 bases, leaving 11 bases between the germline ends. The CDR3 sequence is 15 residues long. The V gene's germline CDR1 is SNHLY and CDR2 FYNNEI. As DNA, the CDR3 is TGTGCCAGCAGCGTAGGACGAGCAACTAATGAAAAACTGTTTTTT. Its translation: CASSVGRATNEKLFF.

The rearrangement links TRBV2 to TRBJ1-5, with D maybe TRBD1 (5 bases). Trimming took off 4 bases at V and 4 bases at J, with 11 bases between the two ends. Germline values: CDR1 SNHLY, CDR2 FYNNEI. This CDR3 has 14 amino acids. The chain's CDR3 is CASSVERGNQPQHF. CDR3 coding DNA: TGTGCCAGCAGTGTAGAACGGGGGAATCAGCCCCAGCATTTT.

V gene TRBV7-6 combines with J gene TRBJ2-1; D perhaps matches TRBD2 (5 bases). CDR1 is SGHVS, CDR2 FNYEAQ, per germline. The CDR3 extends over 12 amino acids. V was clipped by 4 bases and J by 9 bases, with 10 bases between them. CDR3 in amino acids: CASSSRGSEQFF. In DNA, the CDR3 is TGTGCCAGCAGCTCCCGGGGTAGTGAGCAGTTCTTC.

The rearrangement uses TRBV7-3 and TRBJ2-1, with 13 bases lining up with TRBD2. This CDR3 region has 15 residues. Germline values: CDR1 SGHTA, CDR2 FQGTGA. V lost 5 bases to trimming and J lost 3 bases; unmatched junction nucleotides: 1. CDR3 sequence (DNA): TGTGCCAGCAGCAGGACTAGCGGGGGCTACAATGAGCAGTTCTTC. Amino acids: CASSRTSGGYNEQFF.

The chain carries TRBV5-8 and TRBJ1-2; D not resolved. Germline assignment: CDR1 SGHTS and CDR2 YDEGEE. The CDR3 extends over 12 amino acids. The ends were cut back, 6 bases at V and 8 bases at J, with 14 bases in the middle. This chain's CDR3 is CASNRDGPGYTF. CDR3 bases: TGTGCCAGCAACAGAGACGGGCCCGGCTACACCTTC. Filled out from reference TRBV5-8 and TRBJ1-2, the complete variable domain reads EAGVTQSPTHLIKTRGQQATLRCSPISGHTSVYWYQQALGLGLQFLLWYDEGEERNRGNFPPRFSGRQFPNYSSELNVNALELEDSALYLCASNRDGPGYTFGSGTRLTVV.

The DNA of the CDR3 is TGTGCCTGGGAAAGAGGACTAGCGGGAACCGAGCAGTACTTC. Its translation is CAWERGLAGTEQYF. The chain has TRBV30 and TRBJ2-7, with 12 bases matching TRBD2. With 5 bases clipped from V and 6 bases from J, the junction kept 8 bases outside the gene matches. CDR3 size: 14 residues. Germline CDR1 GTSNPN, CDR2 SVGIG (reference sequence).

This chain uses TRBV6-6 with TRBJ1-5; 8 nucleotides line up with TRBD1. CDR3 length: 15 residues. Unmatched junction bases numbered 5, after V lost 6 bases and J lost 1 base. Germline CDR1 is MNHNY and CDR2 is SVGAGI (reference sequence). CDR3 DNA sequence: TGTGCCAGCAGAGGGACAGGAGAAAGCAATCAGCCCCAGCATTTT. This encodes CASRGTGESNQPQHF.